The 27 T cell receptor beta chains in this list originate from one sample, sequenced in a study of blood T cell repertoires in COVID-19. Using immunoSEQ multiplex PCR, the repertoire was profiled, and TCRdb retains in-frame clones only, with some absent. The data contain roughly 80,000 clones, 85% to 90% of them singletons. Sequencing was done on a sample of peripheral blood. These receptors were collected from a man older than 75 in a cohort sampled during active COVID-19.

This clone was detected a few times. The chain has TRBV19 and TRBJ2-2; 7 positions match TRBD1. The germline V gene has CDR1 LNHDA and CDR2 SQIVND (reference sequence). This CDR3 comprises 16 residues. The J segment lost 1 base and the V segment lost 7 bases, leaving 9 bases of the junction unmatched. CDR3 DNA sequence: TGTGCCAGTACCCTCGACGGGACAGAGAACACCGGGGAGCTGTTTTTT. As protein: CASTLDGTENTGELFF.

V gene TRBV5-1 combines with J gene TRBJ1-1; 8 nucleotides line up with TRBD1. CDR3 length equals 15 residues. V was pared by 5 bases and J by 4 bases, with 10 bases of the junction left unmatched. In germline, CDR1 is SGHRS, CDR2 YFSETQ. The CDR3 spells CASSSGQGGRTEAFF. The CDR3 DNA reads as TGCGCCAGCAGTTCAGGACAGGGCGGACGCACTGAAGCTTTCTTT.

CDR3 in amino acids: CASSFSQGAKNIQYF. The CDR3 nucleotides are TGTGCCAGCAGCTTCTCCCAGGGGGCCAAAAACATTCAGTACTTC. The chain joins TRBV5-4 to TRBJ2-4; TRBD1 might be the D (6 bases). Trimming took off 2 bases at V and 1 base at J, with 10 bases between the two ends. This CDR3 region has 15 residues. Germline loops: CDR1 SGHNT, CDR2 YYREEE (reference sequence).

V and J are TRBV29-1 and TRBJ2-5; possibly TRBD2 for D (6 bases). Germline V CDR1 and CDR2: SQVTM, ANQGSEA. Trimming removed 0 bases at V and 4 bases at J, with 12 bases between. The CDR3 spans 14 residues. CDR3 coding DNA: TGCAGCGTTGAAGATCTACTAGCTGTAGAGACCCAGTACTTC. This gives the protein CSVEDLLAVETQYF.

The V and J genes are TRBV6-5 and TRBJ2-5; 8 bases match TRBD2. The V and J ends lost 6 bases and 7 bases, in that order; junction bases with no gene match: 10. Germline V gene lookup returns CDR1 MNHEY and CDR2 SVGAGI. The CDR3 has 14 residues. CDR3 in amino acids: CASSPGPGGVTQYF. CDR3 in DNA: TGTGCCAGCAGCCCCGGACCGGGAGGGGTGACCCAGTACTTC.

V usage is TRBV29-1 and J usage is TRBJ2-7, with D maybe TRBD2 (5 bases). Germline CDR1 reads SQVTM; CDR2 reads ANQGSEA. The V end lost 6 bases, the J end lost 0 bases, and 12 bases lay between the germline ends. This CDR3 contains 13 residues. CDR3 loop: CSVPIGDSYEQYF. The CDR3 nucleotides are TGCAGCGTGCCGATCGGGGACTCCTACGAGCAGTACTTC.

The chain links TRBV5-1 to TRBJ2-3; a possible D gene is TRBD1 (5 bases). Trimming left V 4 bases short and J 5 bases short, with 11 bases between. This CDR3 comprises 13 residues. Looked up from germline, CDR1 is SGHRS and CDR2 is YFSETQ. The DNA of the CDR3 is TGCGCCAGCAGCCCTCAGGGAAGAGATACGCAGTATTTT. Translated, it gives CASSPQGRDTQYF.

This CDR3 reads CASGQGADLAEAFF. The CDR3 nucleotides read TGTGCTAGCGGACAGGGGGCAGATTTGGCTGAAGCTTTCTTT. The rearrangement links TRBV10-3 to TRBJ1-1; 11 bases fit TRBD1. CDR1 and CDR2 from the germline V gene are ENHRY and SYGVKD. CDR3 size: 14 residues.

This clone was seen a single time. The rearrangement links TRBV6-2 or TRBV6-3 to TRBJ2-7; unclear D gene. The CDR3 has 14 residues. V was clipped by 6 bases and J by 2 bases, with 14 bases between them. CDR1 is MNHEY and CDR2 is SVGEGT in the germline V gene. The CDR3 reads CASSPYQKAYEQYF. DNA of the CDR3: TGTGCCAGCAGCCCTTACCAGAAAGCCTACGAGCAGTACTTC.

This clone was observed a few times. This chain connects TRBV2 to TRBJ1-1; D is unresolved. Looked up from germline, CDR1 is SNHLY and CDR2 is FYNNEI. The CDR3 consists of 16 residues. Trimming removed 5 bases at V and 0 bases at J, with 16 bases between. The CDR3 DNA is TGTGCCAGCAGTCTAGAGAACCCGTCTCTGAACACTGAAGCTTTCTTT. This codes for CASSLENPSLNTEAFF.

The chain is built from TRBV29-1 and TRBJ2-7; D is possibly TRBD1 (5 bases). The CDR3 spans 11 residues. Germline loops: CDR1 SQVTM, CDR2 ANQGSEA. With 5 bases removed from V and 5 bases from J, the gap between germline ends came to 10 bases. The CDR3 is CSVSQGDEQYV. CDR3 sequence (DNA): TGCAGCGTTTCTCAGGGTGACGAGCAGTACGTC.

The chain couples TRBV2 to TRBJ2-6, with 10 bases that match TRBD2. V dropped 9 bases and J dropped 4; count of bases not matched to a gene: 18. CDR1 SNHLY and CDR2 FYNNEI come from the germline V gene. CDR3 length: 19 residues. CDR3 sequence: CARRKALSGRLGGANVLTF. Here the CDR3 DNA reads TGTGCCAGAAGAAAGGCGCTTAGCGGGAGGCTAGGGGGGGCCAACGTCCTGACTTTC. Combining the CDR3 with reference TRBV2 and TRBJ2-6 gives the whole variable domain EPEVTQTPSHQVTQMGQEVILRCVPISNHLYFYWYRQILGQKVEFLVSFYNNEISEKSEIFDDQFSVERPDGSNFTLKIRSTKLEDSAMYFCARRKALSGRLGGANVLTFGAGSRLTVL.

The chain employs TRBV2 and TRBJ2-5, with TRBD2 matching 9 bases. The germline V gene has CDR1 SNHLY and CDR2 FYNNEI. V lost 7 bases to trimming and J lost 4 bases; unmatched junction nucleotides: 10. The length of the CDR3 is 15 residues. The CDR3 DNA reads as TGTGCCAGCACTCCGGGACTAGCTGGAGGAGAGACCCAGTACTTC. This translates into CASTPGLAGGETQYF.

The V gene is TRBV6-5, the J gene TRBJ2-7; possibly TRBD1 for D (6 bases). The CDR3 contains 14 residues. Between the trimmed V and J ends, which lost 6 bases and 2 bases, there was a span of 14 bases. Germline lookup yields CDR1 MNHEY and CDR2 SVGAGI. CDR3 protein: CASSPRGPPYEQYV. The CDR3, as DNA: TGTGCCAGCAGCCCCAGGGGCCCCCCCTACGAGCAGTACGTC.

The chain combines TRBV5-1 with TRBJ2-3; 8 positions agree with TRBD2. The V segment lost 1 base and the J segment 2 bases; nucleotides outside the gene matches: 3. This CDR3 has 15 amino acids. Germline loops: CDR1 SGHRS, CDR2 YFSETQ. The CDR3: CASSLSRGDTDTQYF. The CDR3, as DNA: TGCGCCAGCAGCTTGTCGCGGGGGGACACAGATACGCAGTATTTT.

The table lists this clone with a count of one. This chain joins TRBV5-1 and TRBJ1-3, with unresolved D. Trimming removed 0 bases from V and 3 bases from J, with 13 bases in between. This CDR3 contains 16 residues. Germline V gene lookup returns CDR1 SGHRS and CDR2 YFSETQ. The CDR3 region has the DNA TGCGCCAGCAGCTTGGTTGTGGGAGGCGGTGGAAACACCATATATTTT. Translated: CASSLVVGGGGNTIYF.

This clone has only a few counts. The chain recombines TRBV12-3 or TRBV12-4 with TRBJ2-3; D uncertain. V was cut by 2 bases and J by 4 bases, with 4 bases left in between. The CDR3 is made up of 12 amino acids. The CDR3 sequence: CASSLKPDTQYF. The CDR3, as DNA: TGTGCCAGCAGTTTAAAGCCAGATACGCAGTATTTT.

The chain recombines TRBV27 with TRBJ2-1, with D perhaps TRBD2 (5 bases). Germline CDR1 and CDR2: MNHEY and SMNVEV (reference sequence). The V end lost 3 bases, the J end lost 7 bases, and 16 bases lay between the germline ends. This CDR3 contains 15 residues. The CDR3 loop is CASSLFAGGRNEQFF. CDR3 DNA: TGTGCCAGCAGTTTGTTCGCGGGCGGTAGGAATGAGCAGTTCTTC.

The chain combines TRBV6-2 or TRBV6-3 with TRBJ1-5, with TRBD1 as a possible D gene (5 bases). Between the trimmed V and J ends, which lost 2 bases and 6 bases, there was a span of 17 bases. The CDR3 has 16 amino acids. Germline CDR1 reads MNHEY; CDR2 reads SVGEGT. The CDR3 DNA reads TGTGCCAGCAGTTACCCTGGAGGGGCCCGCTTTCAGCCCCAGCATTTT. Translating it yields CASSYPGGARFQPQHF.

This clone was seen a few times. The J gene is TRBJ2-6, the V gene TRBV4-2, with 8 bases identical to TRBD1. The V gene's germline CDR1 is LGHNA and CDR2 YNFKEQ. V was pared by 6 bases and J by 0 bases, with 7 bases of the junction left unmatched. The CDR3 is made up of 17 amino acids. The DNA for the CDR3 is TGTGCCAGCAGGGGGTGGACAGGGAGCTCTGGGGCCAACGTCCTGACTTTC. This translates into CASRGWTGSSGANVLTF.

The chain is built from TRBV6-2 or TRBV6-3 and TRBJ1-3; D not certain. The V gene's germline CDR1 is MNHEY and CDR2 SVGEGT. The CDR3 sequence is 12 residues long. The germline V and J ends were trimmed by 4 bases and 4 bases, with 5 bases remaining between them. The CDR3 here is CASSFTGNTIYF. CDR3 coding DNA: TGTGCCAGCAGTTTTACAGGAAACACCATATATTTT.

This clone was counted between two and nine times. This sequence joins TRBV5-1 and TRBJ1-5, with D maybe TRBD1 (6 bases). CDR3 size: 14 residues. The germline gives CDR1 SGHRS, CDR2 YFSETQ. V was cut by 2 bases and J by 3 bases, with 9 bases left in between. CDR3 loop: CASSLTGTNQPQHF. As DNA, the CDR3 is TGCGCCAGCAGCTTAACAGGGACCAATCAGCCCCAGCATTTT.

V gene TRBV5-6 combines with J gene TRBJ2-2; no clear D gene. Germline V lookup: CDR1 SGHDT, CDR2 YYEEEE. V was cut by 2 bases and J by 0 bases, with 14 bases left in between. CDR3 length: 17 residues. The CDR3 protein is CASSFDRLVSNTGELFF. Written as DNA, the CDR3 is TGTGCCAGCAGCTTCGATCGTCTAGTCTCGAACACCGGGGAGCTGTTTTTT. Combining the CDR3 with reference TRBV5-6 and TRBJ2-2 gives the whole variable domain DAGVTQSPTHLIKTRGQQVTLRCSPKSGHDTVSWYQQALGQGPQFIFQYYEEEERQRGNFPDRFSGHQFPNYSSELNVNALLLGDSALYLCASSFDRLVSNTGELFFGEGSRLTVL.

The rearrangement links TRBV20-1 to TRBJ1-4, with D perhaps matching TRBD1 (5 bases). The length of the CDR3 is 11 residues. The germline V and J ends were trimmed by 4 bases and 7 bases, with 7 bases remaining between them. Germline CDR1 is DFQATT and CDR2 is SNEGSKA (reference sequence). CDR3: CSANQGEKLFF. In nucleotides, the CDR3 is TGCAGTGCTAATCAGGGTGAAAAACTGTTTTTT.

This rearrangement joins TRBV7-2 to TRBJ2-2; possible D gene TRBD2, 5 bases. The CDR3 runs 16 residues. Trimming pared 1 base from V and 0 bases from J, leaving 9 bases between. Germline assignment: CDR1 SGHTA and CDR2 FQGNSA. The CDR3 is CASSLVAGSNTGELFF. The CDR3 DNA reads as TGTGCCAGCAGCTTAGTTGCGGGTTCGAACACCGGGGAGCTGTTTTTT.

The J gene is TRBJ1-2, the V gene TRBV28; D is ambiguous. Between the trimmed V and J ends, which lost 3 bases and 6 bases, there was a span of 11 bases. Germline CDR1 reads MDHEN; CDR2 reads SYDVKM. The CDR3 totals 13 residues. The CDR3 DNA reads TGTGCCAGCAGTTTTTCCGGGTCGGATGGCTACACCTTC. As protein: CASSFSGSDGYTF.

The rearrangement links TRBV19 to TRBJ2-5; TRBD2 matches 8 bases. Trimming cost V 1 base and J 5 bases; bases outside gene matches: 6. Germline CDR1 and CDR2: LNHDA and SQIVND (reference sequence). There are 15 residues in the CDR3. The CDR3 region is CASSIVGGGPETQYF. The CDR3 DNA reads as TGTGCCAGTAGTATAGTTGGCGGGGGGCCCGAGACCCAGTACTTC.